This TCR beta chain comes out of a study of blood T cells in healthy people across ages. The V gene's germline CDR1 is DFQATT and CDR2 SNEGSKA (reference sequence). J was trimmed by 7 bases and V by 2 bases; bases with no gene match: 10. There are 15 residues in the CDR3. A word on this clonotype: Its antigen is unidentified.

Next came a second PCR, run for about 7 to 12 cycles, which used a sample-barcoded 5' primer along with a J-beta primer mix. TCRdb reprocessed the 5' RACE reads with MiXCR, giving one entry per CDR3 protein. The sample has roughly 1.5 million distinct CDR3 sequences, roughly 43% seen once. Regarding the study as a whole: Diversity figures derived from one million T cells were judged to underestimate the true value.

The sample consisted of blood. The receptor was derived from a woman younger than 35 in good health. The gene calls are TRBV20-1 and TRBJ2-1, with 8 bases fitting TRBD1. CDR3 DNA sequence: TGCAGTGCTAGATCGACAGGGGAGGTCCCAAATGAGCAGTTCTTC. Translated: CSARSTGEVPNEQFF.